Given below is one T cell receptor beta chain in context. This sample's TCRbeta library carried unique molecular identifier barcodes. One entry per CDR3 protein, called by TCRdb with MiXCR from the PCR reads. The table shows a few hundred thousand distinct CDR3 sequences, with roughly a tenth occurring only once. The V end was cut by 4 bases, the J end by 4 bases, with 15 bases between. The CDR3 length is 15 residues. Germline values: CDR1 SGHDN, CDR2 FVKESK. The data stem from a study of T-cell reconstitution after alpha-beta-depleted transplantation in children. The V and J genes are TRBV14 and TRBJ2-3, with a possible D match to TRBD2 (5 bases). The sequence was obtained from a human donor who donated a stem cell graft to a child with acute myeloid leukemia. The sequencing used PBMCs from the stem cell graft donor, collected from the stem cell graft. The CDR3 nucleotides are TGTGCCAGCAGCCCACGGACTGGGAGCCCAGATACGCAGTATTTT. Protein product: CASSPRTGSPDTQYF. Together with reference TRBV14 and TRBJ2-3, the CDR3 gives the full variable domain: EAGVTQFPSHSVIEKGQTVTLRCDPISGHDNLYWYRRVMGKEIKFLLHFVKESKQDESGMPNNRFLAERTGGTYSTLKVQPAELEDSGVYFCASSPRTGSPDTQYFGPGTRLTVL.